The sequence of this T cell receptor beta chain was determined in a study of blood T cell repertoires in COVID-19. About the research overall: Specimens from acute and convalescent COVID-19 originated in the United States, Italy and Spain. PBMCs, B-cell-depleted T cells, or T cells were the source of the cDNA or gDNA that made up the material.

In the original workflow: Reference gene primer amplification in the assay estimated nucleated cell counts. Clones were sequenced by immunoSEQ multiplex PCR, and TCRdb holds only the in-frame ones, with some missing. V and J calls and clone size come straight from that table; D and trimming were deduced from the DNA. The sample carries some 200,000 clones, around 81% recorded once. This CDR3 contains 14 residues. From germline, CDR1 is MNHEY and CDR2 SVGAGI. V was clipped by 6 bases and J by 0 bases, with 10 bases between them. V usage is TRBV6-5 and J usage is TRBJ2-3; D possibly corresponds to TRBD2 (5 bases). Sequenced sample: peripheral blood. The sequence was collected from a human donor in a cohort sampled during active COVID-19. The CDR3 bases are TGTGCCAGCAGCGACTACTCTAGCACAGATACGCAGTATTTT. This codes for CASSDYSSTDTQYF.